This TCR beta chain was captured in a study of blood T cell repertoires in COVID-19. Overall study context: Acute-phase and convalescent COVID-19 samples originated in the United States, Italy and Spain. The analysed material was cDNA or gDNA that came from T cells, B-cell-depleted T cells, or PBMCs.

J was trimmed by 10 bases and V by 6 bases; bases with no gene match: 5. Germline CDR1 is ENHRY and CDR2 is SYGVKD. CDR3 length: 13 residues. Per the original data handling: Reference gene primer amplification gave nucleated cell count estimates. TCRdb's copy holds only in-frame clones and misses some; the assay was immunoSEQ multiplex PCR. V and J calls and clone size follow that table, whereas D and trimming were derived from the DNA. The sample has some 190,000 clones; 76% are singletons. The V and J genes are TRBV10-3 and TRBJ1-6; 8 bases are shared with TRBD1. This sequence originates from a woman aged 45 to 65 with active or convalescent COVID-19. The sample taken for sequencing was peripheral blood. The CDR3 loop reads CAIRTGEESPLHF. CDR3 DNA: TGTGCCATCAGGACAGGGGAAGAATCACCCCTCCACTTT.